This TCR beta chain was sequenced in a study of T-cell reconstitution after alpha-beta-depleted transplantation in children. General study findings and limits: From newly produced T cells came most of the T-cell counts and diversity one year after transplant. Several hundred expanded graft clones reportedly were the source of alpha-beta T cells about two months after transplant. Several patients had high TCRbeta diversity at day 60; it came from surviving recipient T cells and thymic progenitors.

The CDR3 spans 16 residues. V lost 2 bases and J lost 5; bases outside the gene matches: 3. Germline CDR1 reads SGHTA; CDR2 reads FQGNSA. This clonotype has only a few counts. As yet, its antigen is unknown. Using unique molecular identifiers, the investigators prepared the TCRbeta library. TCRdb ran MiXCR on the PCR reads and lists one entry per CDR3 protein. This sample yields just over 950,000 distinct CDR3 sequences, of which about 26% are seen a single time; over 25% belongs to the top ten. This TCR was sampled from a boy less than two years old who had a stem cell transplant for SCID, so the T cells may come from the graft donor. Here the sequenced sample was PBMCs, mostly from graft donor cells, taken 360 days after TCRalphabeta/CD19-depleted stem cell transplant. The rearrangement links TRBV7-2 to TRBJ2-5; 15 bases map to TRBD2. The CDR3 sequence is CASSLRTSGGVETQYF. The CDR3 DNA follows: TGTGCCAGCAGCTTAAGGACTAGCGGGGGGGTGGAGACCCAGTACTTC.